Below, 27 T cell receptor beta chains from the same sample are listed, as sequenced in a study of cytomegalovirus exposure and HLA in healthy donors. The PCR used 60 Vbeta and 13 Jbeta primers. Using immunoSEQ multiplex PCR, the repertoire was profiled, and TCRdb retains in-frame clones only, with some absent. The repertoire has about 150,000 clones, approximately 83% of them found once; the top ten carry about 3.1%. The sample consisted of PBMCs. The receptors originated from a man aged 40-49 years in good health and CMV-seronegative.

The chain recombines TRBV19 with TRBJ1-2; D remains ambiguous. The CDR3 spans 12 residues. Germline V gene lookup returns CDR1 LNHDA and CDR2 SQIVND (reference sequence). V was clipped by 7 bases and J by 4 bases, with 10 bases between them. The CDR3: CASMHGAYGYTF. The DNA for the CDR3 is TGTGCCAGTATGCACGGTGCCTATGGCTACACCTTC.

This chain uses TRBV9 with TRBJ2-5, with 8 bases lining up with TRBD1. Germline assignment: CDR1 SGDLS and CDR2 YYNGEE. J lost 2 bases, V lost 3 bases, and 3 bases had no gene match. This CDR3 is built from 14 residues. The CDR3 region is CASSGTGWQETQYF. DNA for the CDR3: TGTGCCAGCAGCGGGACAGGGTGGCAAGAGACCCAGTACTTC.

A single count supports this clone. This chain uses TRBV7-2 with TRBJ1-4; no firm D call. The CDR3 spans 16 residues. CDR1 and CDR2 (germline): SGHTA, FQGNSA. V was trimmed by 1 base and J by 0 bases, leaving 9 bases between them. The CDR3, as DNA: TGTGCCAGCAGCTTAGACCTCAGATCAACTAATGAAAAACTGTTTTTT. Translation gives CASSLDLRSTNEKLFF. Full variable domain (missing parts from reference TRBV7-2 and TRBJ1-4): GAGVSQSPSNKVTEKGKDVELRCDPISGHTALYWYRQSLGQGLEFLIYFQGNSAPDKSGLPSDRFSAERTGGSVSTLTIQRTQQEDSAVYLCASSLDLRSTNEKLFFGSGTQLSVL.

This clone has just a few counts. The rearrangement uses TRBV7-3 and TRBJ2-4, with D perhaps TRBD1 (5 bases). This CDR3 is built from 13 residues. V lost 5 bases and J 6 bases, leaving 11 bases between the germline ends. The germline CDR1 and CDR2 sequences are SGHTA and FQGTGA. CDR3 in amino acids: CASSPSTANIQYF. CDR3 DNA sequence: TGTGCCAGCAGCCCTTCGACAGCAAACATTCAGTACTTC.

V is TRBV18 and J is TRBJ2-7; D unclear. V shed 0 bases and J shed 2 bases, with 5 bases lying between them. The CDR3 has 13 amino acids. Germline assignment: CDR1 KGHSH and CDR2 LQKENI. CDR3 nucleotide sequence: TGTGCCAGCTCACCACCTACAGCCTACGAGCAGTACTTC. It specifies CASSPPTAYEQYF.

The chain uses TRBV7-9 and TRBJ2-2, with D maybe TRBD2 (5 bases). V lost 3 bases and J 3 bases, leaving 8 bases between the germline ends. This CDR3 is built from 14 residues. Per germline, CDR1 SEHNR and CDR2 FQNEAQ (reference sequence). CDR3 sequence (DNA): TGTGCCAGCAGCTTTAGCGAGGACACCGGGGAGCTGTTTTTT. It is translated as CASSFSEDTGELFF.

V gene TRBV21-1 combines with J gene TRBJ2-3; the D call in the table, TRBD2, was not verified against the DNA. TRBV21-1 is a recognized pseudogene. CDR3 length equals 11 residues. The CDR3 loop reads CASSPGDTQYF. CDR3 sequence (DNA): TGTGCCAGCAGCCCCGGAGATACGCAGTATTTT.

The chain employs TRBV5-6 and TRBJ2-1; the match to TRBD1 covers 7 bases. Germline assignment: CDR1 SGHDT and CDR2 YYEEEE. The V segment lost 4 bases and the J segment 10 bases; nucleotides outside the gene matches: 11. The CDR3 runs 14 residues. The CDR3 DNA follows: TGTGCCAGCAGCGTGGAGACAGGGTTTAACGAGCAGTTCTTC. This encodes CASSVETGFNEQFF.

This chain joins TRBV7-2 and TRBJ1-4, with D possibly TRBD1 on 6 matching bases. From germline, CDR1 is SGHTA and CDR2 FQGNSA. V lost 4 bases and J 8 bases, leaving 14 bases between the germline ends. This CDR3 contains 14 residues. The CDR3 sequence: CASSSQGIGEKLFF. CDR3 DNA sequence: TGTGCCAGCAGCTCGCAGGGGATTGGGGAAAAACTGTTTTTT.

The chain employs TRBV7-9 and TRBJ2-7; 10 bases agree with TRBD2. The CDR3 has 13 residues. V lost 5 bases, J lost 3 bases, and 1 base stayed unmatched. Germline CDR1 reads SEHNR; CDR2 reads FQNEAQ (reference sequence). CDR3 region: CASSASGSYEQYF. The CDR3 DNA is TGTGCCAGCAGCGCTAGCGGGAGCTACGAGCAGTACTTC. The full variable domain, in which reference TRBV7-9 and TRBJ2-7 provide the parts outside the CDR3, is DTGVSQNPRHKITKRGQNVTFRCDPISEHNRLYWYRQTLGQGPEFLTYFQNEAQLEKSRLLSDRFSAERPKGSFSTLEIQRTEQGDSAMYLCASSASGSYEQYFGPGTRLTVT.

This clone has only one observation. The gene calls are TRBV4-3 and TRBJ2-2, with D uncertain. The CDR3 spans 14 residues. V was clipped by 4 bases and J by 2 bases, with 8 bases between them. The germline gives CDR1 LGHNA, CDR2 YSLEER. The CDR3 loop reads CASSRWRNTGELFF. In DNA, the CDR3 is TGCGCCAGCAGCCGGTGGAGAAACACCGGGGAGCTGTTTTTT.

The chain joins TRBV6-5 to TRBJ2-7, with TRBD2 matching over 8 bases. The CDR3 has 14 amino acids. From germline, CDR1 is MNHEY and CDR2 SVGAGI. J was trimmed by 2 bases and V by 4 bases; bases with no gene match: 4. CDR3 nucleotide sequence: TGTGCCAGCAGTTTGGGACTAGGAGCCTACGAGCAGTACTTC. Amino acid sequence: CASSLGLGAYEQYF.

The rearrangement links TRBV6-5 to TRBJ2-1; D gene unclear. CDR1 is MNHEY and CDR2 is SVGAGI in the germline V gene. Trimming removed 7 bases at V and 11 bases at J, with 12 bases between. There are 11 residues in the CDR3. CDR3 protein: CASTQAGQQFF. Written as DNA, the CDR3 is TGTGCCAGCACCCAGGCCGGCCAGCAGTTCTTC.

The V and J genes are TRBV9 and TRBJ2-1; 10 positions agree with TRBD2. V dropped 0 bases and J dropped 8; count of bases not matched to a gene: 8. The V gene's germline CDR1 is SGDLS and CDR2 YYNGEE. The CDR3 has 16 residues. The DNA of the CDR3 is TGTGCCAGCAGCGTAGATCTAGCGGGAGCGAGTGATGAGCAGTTCTTC. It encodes CASSVDLAGASDEQFF.

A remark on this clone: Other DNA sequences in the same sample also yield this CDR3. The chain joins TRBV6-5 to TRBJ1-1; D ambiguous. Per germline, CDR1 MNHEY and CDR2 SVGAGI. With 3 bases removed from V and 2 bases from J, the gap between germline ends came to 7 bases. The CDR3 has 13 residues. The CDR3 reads CASSYYSNTEAFF. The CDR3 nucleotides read TGTGCCAGCAGTTATTACAGTAACACTGAAGCTTTCTTT.

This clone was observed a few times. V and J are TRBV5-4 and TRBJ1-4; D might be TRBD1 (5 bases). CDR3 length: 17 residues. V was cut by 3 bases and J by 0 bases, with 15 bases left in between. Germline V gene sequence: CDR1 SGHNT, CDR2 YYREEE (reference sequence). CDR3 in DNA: TGTGCCAGCAGCTCCTACGGGGGTACAGCAACTAATGAAAAACTGTTTTTT. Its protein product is CASSSYGGTATNEKLFF.

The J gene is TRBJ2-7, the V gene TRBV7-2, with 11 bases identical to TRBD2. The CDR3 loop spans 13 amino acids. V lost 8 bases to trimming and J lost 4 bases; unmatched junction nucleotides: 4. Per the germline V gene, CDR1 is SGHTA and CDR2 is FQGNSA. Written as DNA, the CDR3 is TGTGCCAGCCTTCTAGCGGGGGGTTACGAGCAGTACTTC. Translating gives CASLLAGGYEQYF.

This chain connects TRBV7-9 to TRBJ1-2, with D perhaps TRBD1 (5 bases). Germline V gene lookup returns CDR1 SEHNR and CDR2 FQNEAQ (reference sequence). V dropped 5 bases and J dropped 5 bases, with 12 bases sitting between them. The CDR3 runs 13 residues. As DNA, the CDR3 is TGTGCCAGCAGCCCAGCCAGGGTTTATGGCTACACCTTC. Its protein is CASSPARVYGYTF.

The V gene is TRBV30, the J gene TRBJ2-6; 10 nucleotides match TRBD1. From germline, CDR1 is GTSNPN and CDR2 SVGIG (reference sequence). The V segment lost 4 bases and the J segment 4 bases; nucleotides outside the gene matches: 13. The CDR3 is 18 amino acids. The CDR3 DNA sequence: TGTGCCTGGACCCGGGACAGGGGCTTTCTTCGAGGGGCCAACGTCCTGACTTTC. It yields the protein CAWTRDRGFLRGANVLTF.

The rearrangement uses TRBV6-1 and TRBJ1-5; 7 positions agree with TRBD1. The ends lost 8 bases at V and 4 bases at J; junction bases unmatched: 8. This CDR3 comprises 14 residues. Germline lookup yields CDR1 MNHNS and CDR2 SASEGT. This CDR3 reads CASEAGTVNQPQHF. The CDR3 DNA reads TGTGCCAGCGAGGCCGGGACAGTAAATCAGCCCCAGCATTTT.

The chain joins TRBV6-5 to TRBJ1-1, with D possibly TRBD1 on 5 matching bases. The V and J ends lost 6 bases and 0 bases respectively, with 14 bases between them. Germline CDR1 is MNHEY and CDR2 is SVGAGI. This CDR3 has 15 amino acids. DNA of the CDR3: TGTGCCAGCAGCCCGACGGGACTGATGAACACTGAAGCTTTCTTT. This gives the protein CASSPTGLMNTEAFF.

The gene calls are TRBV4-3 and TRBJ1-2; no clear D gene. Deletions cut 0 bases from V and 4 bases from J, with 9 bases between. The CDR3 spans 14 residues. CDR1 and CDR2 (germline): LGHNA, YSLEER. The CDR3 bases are TGCGCCAGCAGCCAAGAACTGGTTTCCTATGGCTACACCTTC. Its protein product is CASSQELVSYGYTF.

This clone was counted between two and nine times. DNA for the CDR3: TGCAGCGTTGAAACAGGGGAAGAGACCCAGTACTTC. Translated: CSVETGEETQYF. This chain uses TRBV29-1 with TRBJ2-5, with 7 bases that match TRBD1. The CDR3 is made up of 12 amino acids. After removal of 2 bases from V and 3 bases from J, the junction contained 0 bases not matched to a gene. In germline, CDR1 is SQVTM, CDR2 ANQGSEA.

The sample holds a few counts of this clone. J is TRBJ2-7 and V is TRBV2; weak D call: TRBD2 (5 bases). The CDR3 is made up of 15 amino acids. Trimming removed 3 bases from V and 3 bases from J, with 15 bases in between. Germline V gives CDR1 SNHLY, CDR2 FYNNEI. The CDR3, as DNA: TGTGCCAGCAGTGATCCCCAGACGAGGGACTACGAGCAGTACTTC. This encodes CASSDPQTRDYEQYF.

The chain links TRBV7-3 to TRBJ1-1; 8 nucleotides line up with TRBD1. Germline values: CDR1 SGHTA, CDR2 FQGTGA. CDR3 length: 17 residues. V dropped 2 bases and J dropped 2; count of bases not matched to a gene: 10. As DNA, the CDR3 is TGTGCCAGCAGCTTATGGCCCACAGGGGGGAAAAACACTGAAGCTTTCTTT. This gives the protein CASSLWPTGGKNTEAFF.

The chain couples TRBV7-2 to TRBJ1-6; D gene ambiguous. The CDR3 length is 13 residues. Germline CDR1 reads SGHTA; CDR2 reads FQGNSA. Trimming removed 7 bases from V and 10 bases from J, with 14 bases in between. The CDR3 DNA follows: TGTGCCAGCAACCTCGCGGAGGGCTCACCCCTCCACTTT. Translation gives CASNLAEGSPLHF.

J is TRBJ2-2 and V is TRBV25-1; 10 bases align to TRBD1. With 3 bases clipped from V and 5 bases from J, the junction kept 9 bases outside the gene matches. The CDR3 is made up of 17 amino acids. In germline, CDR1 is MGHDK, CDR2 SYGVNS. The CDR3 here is CASSDFFGTGVTGELFF. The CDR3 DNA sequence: TGTGCCAGCAGTGATTTCTTCGGGACAGGGGTTACCGGGGAGCTGTTTTTT. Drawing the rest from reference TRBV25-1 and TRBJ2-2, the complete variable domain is EADIYQTPRYLVIGTGKKITLECSQTMGHDKMYWYQQDPGMELHLIHYSYGVNSTEKGDLSSESTVSRIRTEHFPLTLESARPSHTSQYLCASSDFFGTGVTGELFFGEGSRLTVL.